Described below is a single T cell receptor (beta chain) sequence and its context. Its antigen is unknown. The entry originates in a study of cytomegalovirus exposure and HLA in healthy donors. As for the study in general: The early release's HLA-typed donors yielded 78 million or so unique TCRs. Study-level results: Reports indicated that the classifier achieved high specificity and sensitivity in diagnosing cytomegalovirus status. Most TCRs appeared rarely, but some public TCRs recurred in many donors.

The PCR ran on 60 Vbeta and 13 Jbeta primers. Assay used: immunoSEQ multiplex PCR; TCRdb lists only in-frame clones, some missing. The sample consists of some 170,000 clones, 87% of them appearing once. There are 15 residues in the CDR3. Germline CDR1 LNHNV, CDR2 YYDKDF (reference sequence). Unmatched junction bases numbered 7, after V lost 5 bases and J lost 3 bases. Specimen: PBMCs. J is TRBJ2-7 and V is TRBV15; 10 nucleotides line up with TRBD2. The clonotype was recovered from a woman in her thirties in good health and CMV-seronegative. In DNA, the CDR3 is TGTGCCACCAGCGCAGGACTAGCGGCGAACTACGAGCAGTACTTC. It codes for CATSAGLAANYEQYF.